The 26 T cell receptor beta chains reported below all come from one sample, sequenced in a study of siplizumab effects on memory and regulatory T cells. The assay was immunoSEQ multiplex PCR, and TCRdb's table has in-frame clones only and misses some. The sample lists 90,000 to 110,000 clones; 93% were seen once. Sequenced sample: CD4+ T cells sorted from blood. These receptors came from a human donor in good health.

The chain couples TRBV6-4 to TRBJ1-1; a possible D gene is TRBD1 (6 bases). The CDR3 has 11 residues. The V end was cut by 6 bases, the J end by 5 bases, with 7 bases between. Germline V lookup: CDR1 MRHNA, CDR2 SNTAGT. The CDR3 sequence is CASRQGTEAFF. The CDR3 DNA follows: TGTGCCAGCAGGCAGGGGACTGAAGCTTTCTTT.

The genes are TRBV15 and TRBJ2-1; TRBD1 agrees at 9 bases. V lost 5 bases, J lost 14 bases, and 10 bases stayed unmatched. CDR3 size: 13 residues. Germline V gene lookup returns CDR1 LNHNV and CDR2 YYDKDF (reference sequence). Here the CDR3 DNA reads TGTGCCACCAGCGCCTCAATCGGACAGGGGAAGTTCTTC. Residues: CATSASIGQGKFF.

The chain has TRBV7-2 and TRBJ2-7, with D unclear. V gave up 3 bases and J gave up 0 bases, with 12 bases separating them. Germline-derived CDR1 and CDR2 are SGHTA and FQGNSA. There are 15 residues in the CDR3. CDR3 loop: CASSFRVESSYEQYF. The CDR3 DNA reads TGTGCCAGCAGCTTCCGGGTTGAGAGCTCCTACGAGCAGTACTTC. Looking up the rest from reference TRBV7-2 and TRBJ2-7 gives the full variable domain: GAGVSQSPSNKVTEKGKDVELRCDPISGHTALYWYRQSLGQGLEFLIYFQGNSAPDKSGLPSDRFSAERTGGSVSTLTIQRTQQEDSAVYLCASSFRVESSYEQYFGPGTRLTVT.

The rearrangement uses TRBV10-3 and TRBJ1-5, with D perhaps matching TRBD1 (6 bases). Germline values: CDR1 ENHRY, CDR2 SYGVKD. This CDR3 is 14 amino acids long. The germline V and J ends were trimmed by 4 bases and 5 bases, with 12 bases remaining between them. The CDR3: CAISVSRGDQPQHF. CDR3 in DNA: TGTGCCATCAGTGTATCCAGGGGTGATCAGCCCCAGCATTTT.

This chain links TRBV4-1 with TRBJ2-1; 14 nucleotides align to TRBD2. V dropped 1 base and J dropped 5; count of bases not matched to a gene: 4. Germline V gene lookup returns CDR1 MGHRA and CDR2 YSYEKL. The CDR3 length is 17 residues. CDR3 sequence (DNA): TGCGCCAGCAGCCAAGGGGGACTAGCGGGAGTAAACAATGAGCAGTTCTTC. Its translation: CASSQGGLAGVNNEQFF.

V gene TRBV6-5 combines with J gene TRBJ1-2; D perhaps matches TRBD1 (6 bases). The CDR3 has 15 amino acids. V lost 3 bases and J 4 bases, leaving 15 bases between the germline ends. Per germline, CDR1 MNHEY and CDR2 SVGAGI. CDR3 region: CASSYGGLDLYGYTF. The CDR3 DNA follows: TGTGCCAGCAGTTATGGGGGGCTGGATCTCTATGGCTACACCTTC.

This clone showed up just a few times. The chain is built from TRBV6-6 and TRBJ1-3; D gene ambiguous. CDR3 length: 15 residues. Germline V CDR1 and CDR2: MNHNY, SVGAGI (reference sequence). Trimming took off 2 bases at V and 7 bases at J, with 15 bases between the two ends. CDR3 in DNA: TGTGCCAGCAGTTACCTCGGAGGGAAAGGTAACACCATATATTTT. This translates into CASSYLGGKGNTIYF.

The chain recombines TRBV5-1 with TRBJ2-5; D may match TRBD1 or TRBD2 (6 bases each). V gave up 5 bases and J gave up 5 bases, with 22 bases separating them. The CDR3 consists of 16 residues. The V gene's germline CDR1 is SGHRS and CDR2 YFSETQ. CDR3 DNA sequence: TGCGCCAGCAGGTCCGTTAGTAGGGGGGCCGGTGAGACCCAGTACTTC. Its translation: CASRSVSRGAGETQYF.

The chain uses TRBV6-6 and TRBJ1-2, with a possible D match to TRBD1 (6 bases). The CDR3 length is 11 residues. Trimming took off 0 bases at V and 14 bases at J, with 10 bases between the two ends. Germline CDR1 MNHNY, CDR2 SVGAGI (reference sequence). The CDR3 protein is CASSYSDRRTF. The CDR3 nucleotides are TGTGCCAGCAGTTACTCGGACAGAAGGACCTTC.

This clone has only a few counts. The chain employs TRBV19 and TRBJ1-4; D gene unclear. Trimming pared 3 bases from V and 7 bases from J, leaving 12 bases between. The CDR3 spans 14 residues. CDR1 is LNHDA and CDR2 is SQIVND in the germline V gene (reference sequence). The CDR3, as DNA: TGTGCCAGTAGTATCGCGGGGTTAGGTGAAAAACTGTTTTTT. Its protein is CASSIAGLGEKLFF.

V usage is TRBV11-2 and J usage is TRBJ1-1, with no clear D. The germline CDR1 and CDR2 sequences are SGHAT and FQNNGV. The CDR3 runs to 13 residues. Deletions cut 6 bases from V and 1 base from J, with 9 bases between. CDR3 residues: CASRPQPNTEAFF. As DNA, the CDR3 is TGTGCCAGCAGACCCCAGCCGAACACTGAAGCTTTCTTT.

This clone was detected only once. For the CDR3, the DNA is TGCGCCAGCAGCCTGCTCAGGGCGACGAAGAACACCGGGGAGCTGTTTTTT. As protein: CASSLLRATKNTGELFF. The V and J genes are TRBV4-1 and TRBJ2-2; tentative D call: TRBD1 (5 bases). Germline V gene sequence: CDR1 MGHRA, CDR2 YSYEKL. V lost 4 bases and J lost 1, with 16 bases in between. The CDR3 extends over 17 amino acids.

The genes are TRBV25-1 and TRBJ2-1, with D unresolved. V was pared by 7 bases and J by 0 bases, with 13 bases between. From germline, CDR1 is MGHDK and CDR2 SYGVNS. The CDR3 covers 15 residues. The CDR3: CASTLDESSYNEQFF. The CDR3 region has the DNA TGTGCCAGCACCCTGGATGAGAGCTCCTACAATGAGCAGTTCTTC.

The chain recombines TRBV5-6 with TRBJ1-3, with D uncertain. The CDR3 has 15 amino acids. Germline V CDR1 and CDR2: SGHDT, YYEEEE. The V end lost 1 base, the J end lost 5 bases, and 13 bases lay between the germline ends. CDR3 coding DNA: TGTGCCAGCAGCTTGAGAAGAGGGAGTCGAAACACCATATATTTT. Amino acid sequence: CASSLRRGSRNTIYF.

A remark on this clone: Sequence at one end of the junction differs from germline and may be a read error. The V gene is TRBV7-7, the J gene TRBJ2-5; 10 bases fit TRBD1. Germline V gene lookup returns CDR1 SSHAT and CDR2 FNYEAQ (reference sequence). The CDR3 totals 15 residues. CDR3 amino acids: CASSLGGDRGETQYF. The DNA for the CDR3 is TGTGCTAGCAGCTTAGGTGGGGACAGGGGAGAGACCCAGTACTTC.

The DNA for the CDR3 is TGTGCCAGCAGTGACGAGGGCGGGAGAAATCAGCCCCAGCATTTT. Amino acids: CASSDEGGRNQPQHF. This sequence joins TRBV6-6 and TRBJ1-5, with D uncertain. CDR1 MNHNY and CDR2 SVGAGI come from the germline V gene (reference sequence). The CDR3 loop spans 15 amino acids. V lost 5 bases and J lost 4, with 15 bases in between.

CDR3 DNA: TGTGCCAGCAAGGAGGGGAGCTCCTACAATGAGCAGTTCTTC. It yields the protein CASKEGSSYNEQFF. V and J are TRBV9 and TRBJ2-1; possibly TRBD2 for D (6 bases). The CDR3 covers 14 residues. Per the germline V gene, CDR1 is SGDLS and CDR2 is YYNGEE. V lost 6 bases, J lost 0 bases, and 10 bases lay in between.

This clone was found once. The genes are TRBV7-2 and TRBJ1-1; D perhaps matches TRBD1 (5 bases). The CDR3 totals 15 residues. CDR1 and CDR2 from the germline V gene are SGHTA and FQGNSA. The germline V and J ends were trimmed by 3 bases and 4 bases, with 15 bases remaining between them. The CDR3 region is CASSLTGTQGTEAFF. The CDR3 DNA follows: TGTGCCAGCAGCTTGACCGGGACCCAGGGCACTGAAGCTTTCTTT.

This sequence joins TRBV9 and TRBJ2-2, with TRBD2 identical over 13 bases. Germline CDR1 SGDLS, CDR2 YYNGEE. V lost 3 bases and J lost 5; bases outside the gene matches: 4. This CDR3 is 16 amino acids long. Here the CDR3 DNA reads TGTGCCAGCAGCGGAACTAGCGGGAGGGGGACCGGGGAGCTGTTTTTT. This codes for CASSGTSGRGTGELFF.

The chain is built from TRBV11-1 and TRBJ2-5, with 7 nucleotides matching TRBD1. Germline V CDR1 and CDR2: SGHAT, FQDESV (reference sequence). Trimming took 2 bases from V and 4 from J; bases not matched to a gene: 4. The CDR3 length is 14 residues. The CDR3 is CASSLSGGGETQYF. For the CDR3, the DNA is TGTGCCAGCAGCTTATCAGGGGGTGGAGAGACCCAGTACTTC.

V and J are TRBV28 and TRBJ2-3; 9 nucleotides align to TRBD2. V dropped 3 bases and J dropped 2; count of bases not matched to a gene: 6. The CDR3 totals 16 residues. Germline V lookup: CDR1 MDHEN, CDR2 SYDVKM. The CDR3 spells CASSFPLAGLTDTQYF. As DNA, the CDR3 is TGTGCCAGCAGTTTCCCTCTAGCGGGGCTCACAGATACGCAGTATTTT.

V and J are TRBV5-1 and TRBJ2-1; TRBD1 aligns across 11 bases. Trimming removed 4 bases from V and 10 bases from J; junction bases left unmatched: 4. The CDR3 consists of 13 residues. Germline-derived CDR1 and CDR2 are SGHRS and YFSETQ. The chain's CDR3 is CASSQGQGDEQFF. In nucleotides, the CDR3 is TGCGCCAGCAGCCAGGGACAGGGGGACGAGCAGTTCTTC.

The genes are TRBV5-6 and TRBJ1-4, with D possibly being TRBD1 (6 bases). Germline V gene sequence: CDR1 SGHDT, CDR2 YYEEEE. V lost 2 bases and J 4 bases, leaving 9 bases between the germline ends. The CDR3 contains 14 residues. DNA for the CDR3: TGTGCCAGCAGCTTAAGGGGGGGTAATGAAAAACTGTTTTTT. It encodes CASSLRGGNEKLFF.

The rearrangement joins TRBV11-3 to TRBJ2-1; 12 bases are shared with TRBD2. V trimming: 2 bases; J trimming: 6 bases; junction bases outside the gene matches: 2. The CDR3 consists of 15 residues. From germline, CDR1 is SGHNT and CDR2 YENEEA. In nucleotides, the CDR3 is TGTGCCAGCAGCTTAACTAGCGGGGGGAGCAATGAGCAGTTCTTC. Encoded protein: CASSLTSGGSNEQFF.

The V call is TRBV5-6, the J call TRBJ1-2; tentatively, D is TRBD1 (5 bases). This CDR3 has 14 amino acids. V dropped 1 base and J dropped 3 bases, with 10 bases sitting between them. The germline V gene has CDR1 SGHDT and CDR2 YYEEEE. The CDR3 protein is CASSLNGGDYGYTF. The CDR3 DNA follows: TGTGCCAGCAGCTTGAACGGAGGGGACTATGGCTACACCTTC.

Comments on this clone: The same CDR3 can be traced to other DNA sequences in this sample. This chain's CDR3 is CASSMRGYGYTF. CDR3 nucleotides: TGTGCCAGTAGTATGCGAGGCTATGGCTACACCTTC. The chain carries TRBV19 and TRBJ1-2; D unresolved. The germline V and J ends were trimmed by 3 bases and 4 bases, with 6 bases remaining between them. CDR1 is LNHDA, CDR2 SQIVND, per germline (reference sequence). CDR3 length: 12 amino acids.